The text below deals with one TCR beta chain. What it binds is unknown. Pooling of second doses given at about 4 or about 12 weeks was done. The data are from a study of T cell responses to AZD1222 COVID-19 vaccine. Findings and caveats of the study: Spike-specific TCRs gained breadth and depth after people received two AZD1222 doses. Spike-wide coverage was observed for vaccine-associated CD4 TCRs, with dominant responses at 160-218 and 743-854.

Libraries were prepared by immunoSEQ multiplex PCR; TCRdb keeps only in-frame clonotypes and omits some of them. The sample lists 100,000 to 120,000 clones; over 85% were seen once. Between the trimmed V and J ends, which lost 5 bases and 10 bases, there was a span of 17 bases. Looked up from germline, CDR1 is SGHTA and CDR2 is FQGNSA. The CDR3 sequence is 14 residues long. This TCR was recovered from an adult who received the AZD1222 COVID-19 vaccine. Sequences were derived from peripheral blood, sampled 28 days after the second AZD1222 dose. The chain combines TRBV7-2 with TRBJ1-4; TRBD1 is a possible D gene (5 bases). This CDR3 reads CASSPSYRTGKLFF. CDR3 bases: TGTGCCAGCAGCCCTTCCTACAGGACGGGAAAACTGTTTTTT.